The 27 T cell receptor beta chains below were found in one sample sequenced in a study of T cells in Graves' hyperthyroidism and ophthalmopathy. The CDR3 regions of TCR beta were amplified from RNA transcripts. Initially, a first-round RT-PCR of the TCR CDR3 employed the HTBI primer set. TCRdb re-analysed the multiplex PCR reads in MiXCR, keeping a single row per CDR3 protein. The sample yields some 570,000 distinct CDR3 sequences, more than 15% seen once. The sequenced sample consisted of blood. The origin of the receptors is a woman aged 18-29 years with Graves' ophthalmopathy.

The sample holds a few counts of this clonotype. The gene calls are TRBV3-1 and TRBJ1-1; weak D call: TRBD1 (6 bases). Between the trimmed V and J ends, which lost 7 bases and 5 bases, there was a span of 14 bases. Germline CDR1 is LGHDT and CDR2 is YNNKEL (reference sequence). The CDR3 is 13 amino acids. The CDR3, as DNA: TGTGCCAGCACCAGACAGGAAAGGACTGAAGCTTTCTTT. Translated: CASTRQERTEAFF.

V is TRBV3-1 and J is TRBJ2-1; TRBD2 aligns across 12 bases. V lost 2 bases, J lost 9 bases, and 5 bases stayed unmatched. The CDR3 has 15 amino acids. Germline V gives CDR1 LGHDT, CDR2 YNNKEL (reference sequence). CDR3 DNA sequence: TGTGCCAGCAGCCAATCTAGCGGGGGGGAATCTGAGCAGTTCTTC. Amino acid sequence: CASSQSSGGESEQFF.

This clonotype was counted many times. The chain recombines TRBV6-2 or TRBV6-3 with TRBJ1-1, with D possibly TRBD1 on 6 matching bases. V was cut by 2 bases and J by 5 bases, with 12 bases left in between. There are 14 residues in the CDR3. Germline values: CDR1 MNHEY, CDR2 SVGEGT. The chain's CDR3 is CASSYRGDLTEAFF. CDR3 DNA sequence: TGTGCCAGCAGTTACAGGGGGGACCTGACTGAAGCTTTCTTT.

Ten or more counts support this clonotype. This chain's CDR3 is CASSWQGTDTQYF. CDR3 nucleotide sequence: TGTGCCAGCAGCTGGCAGGGCACAGATACGCAGTATTTT. This sequence joins TRBV7-3 and TRBJ2-3; D ambiguous. V was cut by 4 bases and J by 1 base, with 6 bases left in between. Germline CDR1 SGHTA, CDR2 FQGTGA. The CDR3 spans 13 residues. The variable domain in full, completed from reference TRBV7-3 and TRBJ2-3, reads GAGVSQTPSNKVTEKGKYVELRCDPISGHTALYWYRQSLGQGPEFLIYFQGTGAADDSGLPNDRFFAVRPEGSVSTLKIQRTERGDSAVYLCASSWQGTDTQYFGPGTRLTVL.

The sample holds a few counts of this clonotype. The chain is built from TRBV9 and TRBJ1-4; D is perhaps TRBD1 (6 bases). The V end lost 3 bases, the J end lost 8 bases, and 14 bases lay between the germline ends. This CDR3 has 14 amino acids. Germline CDR1 SGDLS, CDR2 YYNGEE. The CDR3 bases are TGTGCCAGCAGCGAGGGCCGAGGGGGGGAAAAACTGTTTTTT. Translated: CASSEGRGGEKLFF.

The chain combines TRBV5-6 with TRBJ2-7, with a possible D match to TRBD2 (5 bases). Trimming stripped 3 bases from V and 2 bases from J, with 12 bases between. This CDR3 comprises 14 residues. Looked up from germline, CDR1 is SGHDT and CDR2 is YYEEEE. In DNA, the CDR3 is TGTGCCAGCAGCTATCAGACTACTCCCTACGAGCAGTACTTC. It codes for CASSYQTTPYEQYF.

With regard to this clonotype: It may be a read error: a sequence one base away is much more abundant. The missing conserved phenylalanine or tryptophan at the end of this CDR3 makes a read error likely. The chain employs TRBV6-1 and TRBJ1-1; no clear D. The germline V gene encodes CDR1 MNHNS and CDR2 SASEGT. Trimming took off 6 bases at V and 0 bases at J, with 14 bases between the two ends. The CDR3 totals 15 residues. CDR3 nucleotide sequence: TGTGCCAGCAGACCCAATCGGCGGGTGAACACTGAAGCTTTCTCT. Protein sequence: CASRPNRRVNTEAFS.

This clonotype was counted many times. This chain uses TRBV7-3 with TRBJ1-2; 8 positions match TRBD1. CDR3 length: 13 amino acids. CDR1 is SGHTA and CDR2 is FQGTGA in the germline V gene. Trimming took 9 bases from V and 4 from J; bases not matched to a gene: 7. The CDR3 sequence: CARRQGIPYGYTF. The CDR3 nucleotides read TGTGCCAGGAGACAGGGGATACCCTATGGCTACACCTTC.

CDR3 bases: TGTGCCAGCAGTTTGGTGGCGGGACAGGTGTACGAGCAGTACTTC. Translation gives CASSLVAGQVYEQYF. The V call is TRBV12-3 or TRBV12-4, the J call TRBJ2-7; 8 positions match TRBD1. CDR3 length: 15 residues. Trimming took 3 bases from V and 4 from J; bases not matched to a gene: 8.

The V gene is TRBV7-9, the J gene TRBJ2-1; TRBD2 agrees at 9 bases. CDR1 SEHNR and CDR2 FQNEAQ come from the germline V gene (reference sequence). The CDR3 sequence is 18 residues long. The trim removed 3 bases at V and 8 bases at J, leaving 17 bases unmatched. Here the CDR3 reads CASSFEGNSGRYPYEQFF. The DNA of the CDR3 is TGTGCCAGCAGCTTCGAGGGAAATAGCGGGAGATACCCCTATGAGCAGTTCTTC.

This clonotype was seen ten or more times. V usage is TRBV6-2 or TRBV6-3 and J usage is TRBJ2-3; 12 bases fit TRBD2. The CDR3 consists of 13 residues. V shed 5 bases, J shed 9 bases, and the junction held 3 bases outside the gene matches. The germline V gene encodes CDR1 MNHEY and CDR2 SVGEGT. CDR3 in DNA: TGTGCCAGCAGTCTTACTAGCGGGAGGACGCAGTATTTT. This codes for CASSLTSGRTQYF.

In its sample, this clonotype was seen many times. The rearrangement links TRBV6-2 or TRBV6-3 to TRBJ1-5; 10 bases are shared with TRBD1. J gave up 4 bases and V 2 bases, and 2 bases lay outside the gene matches. CDR1 is MNHEY and CDR2 is SVGEGT in the germline V gene. This CDR3 has 15 amino acids. The DNA for the CDR3 is TGTGCCAGCAGTTACGGGACAGGGGATAATCAGCCCCAGCATTTT. This codes for CASSYGTGDNQPQHF.

This clonotype was picked up many times. V is TRBV28 and J is TRBJ2-1, with D perhaps matching TRBD2 (7 bases). Germline CDR1 reads MDHEN; CDR2 reads SYDVKM. The CDR3 is made up of 17 amino acids. V lost 6 bases, J lost 7 bases, and 25 bases lay in between. The CDR3 protein is CASSPTGGRRMGNEQFF. The CDR3 DNA reads TGTGCCAGCAGCCCGACGGGGGGCCGGAGGATGGGTAATGAGCAGTTCTTC.

This clonotype appeared many times. V and J are TRBV7-9 and TRBJ2-3; 10 nucleotides agree with TRBD2. In germline, CDR1 is SEHNR, CDR2 FQNEAQ (reference sequence). Germline trimming cut 5 bases from V and 1 base from J; bases unmatched to any gene: 12. The CDR3 extends over 18 amino acids. In nucleotides, the CDR3 is TGTGCCAGCAGCGCCCGGGGACCTAGCGGGAGCCGCACAGATACGCAGTATTTT. As protein: CASSARGPSGSRTDTQYF.

Only a few counts were recorded for this clonotype. This rearrangement joins TRBV7-9 to TRBJ2-7; 9 bases match TRBD2. Unmatched junction bases numbered 10, after V lost 5 bases and J lost 2 bases. The CDR3 spans 16 residues. Germline CDR1 is SEHNR and CDR2 is FQNEAQ (reference sequence). CDR3 in amino acids: CASSPGTSNPAYEQYF. As DNA, the CDR3 is TGTGCCAGCAGCCCCGGGACTAGCAATCCCGCCTACGAGCAGTACTTC.

This chain connects TRBV28 to TRBJ2-1; D is perhaps TRBD1 or TRBD2 (5 bases each). This CDR3 region has 15 residues. CDR1 is MDHEN, CDR2 SYDVKM, per germline. V lost 5 bases and J lost 12, with 23 bases in between. In DNA, the CDR3 is TGTGCCAGCAGTGGCAGGGTTTCGGGATGGCCTCGGCAGTTCTTC. Protein sequence: CASSGRVSGWPRQFF.

The CDR3: CASTPWGEGLYNEQFF. Here the CDR3 DNA reads TGTGCCAGCACCCCCTGGGGAGAGGGGTTATACAATGAGCAGTTCTTC. The chain carries TRBV6-1 and TRBJ2-1, with D possibly called TRBD1 or TRBD2 (5 bases each). This CDR3 is 16 amino acids long. Germline CDR1 reads MNHNS; CDR2 reads SASEGT. The ends were cut back, 7 bases at V and 4 bases at J, with 20 bases in the middle.

This clonotype showed up many times. V usage is TRBV28 and J usage is TRBJ1-1; D unclear. CDR1 is MDHEN, CDR2 SYDVKM, per germline. V shed 4 bases and J shed 7 bases, with 10 bases lying between them. The CDR3 runs 12 residues. CDR3 in amino acids: CASSSLPIEAFF. CDR3 DNA: TGTGCCAGCAGTTCCCTCCCTATTGAAGCTTTCTTT.

A few counts support this clonotype. The chain is built from TRBV18 and TRBJ2-5; 9 nucleotides line up with TRBD1. After removal of 5 bases from V and 2 bases from J, the junction contained 9 bases not matched to a gene. Germline CDR1 KGHSH, CDR2 LQKENI. The CDR3 is 16 amino acids. The CDR3 loop reads CASSKQPGTGQETQYF. The DNA of the CDR3 is TGTGCCAGCTCAAAGCAACCCGGGACAGGGCAAGAGACCCAGTACTTC.

This clonotype showed up many times. V gene TRBV27 combines with J gene TRBJ2-7; D is tentatively TRBD1 or TRBD2 (6 bases each). CDR1 and CDR2 from the germline V gene are MNHEY and SMNVEV (reference sequence). V gave up 7 bases and J gave up 6 bases, with 22 bases separating them. The CDR3 has 15 amino acids. CDR3 bases: TGTGCCAGCAAGAAGCAGGGGCCGCGGGACTCCGAGCAGTACTTC. Its protein is CASKKQGPRDSEQYF.

Many counts were recorded for this clonotype. This chain joins TRBV20-1 and TRBJ1-1; TRBD1 agrees at 9 bases. The CDR3 consists of 13 residues. Germline CDR1 and CDR2: DFQATT and SNEGSKA (reference sequence). CDR3 sequence (DNA): TGCAGAGCCGGGACAGGGCAGAACACTGAAGCTTTCTTT. Encoded protein: CRAGTGQNTEAFF.

This clonotype was found many times. V and J are TRBV9 and TRBJ2-7; 10 bases agree with TRBD2. The CDR3 extends over 15 amino acids. V lost 4 bases, J lost 6 bases, and 10 bases stayed unmatched. Germline V gene data show CDR1 as SGDLS and CDR2 as YYNGEE. The DNA of the CDR3 is TGTGCCAGCAGCACCACTAGCGGGATTGTAGGCGAGCAGTACTTC. Translated: CASSTTSGIVGEQYF.

This clonotype was picked up many times. CDR3 region: CASRGGPGMNTEAFF. CDR3 in DNA: TGTGCCAGCAGGGGAGGGCCGGGGATGAACACTGAAGCTTTCTTT. The V and J genes are TRBV2 and TRBJ1-1, with D unresolved. Germline-derived CDR1 and CDR2 are SNHLY and FYNNEI. Trimming removed 6 bases at V and 0 bases at J, with 14 bases between. The CDR3 covers 15 residues.

This clonotype was seen a few times. A much bigger clone sits one base away, suggesting this may be a read error. The chain uses TRBV9 and TRBJ1-1; D is possibly TRBD1 (5 bases). The V gene lost 0 bases and the J gene lost 1 base, with 7 bases spanning the gap. There are 14 residues in the CDR3. Germline CDR1 SGDLS, CDR2 YYNGEE. Here the CDR3 reads CASSVGDGNTEAFF. As DNA, the CDR3 is TGTGCCAGCAGCGTAGGGGACGGGAACACTGAAGCTTTCTTT. Using reference TRBV9 and TRBJ1-1 for the parts outside the CDR3, the full variable domain is DSGVTQTPKHLITATGQRVTLRCSPRSGDLSVYWYQQSLDQGLQFLIQYYNGEERAKGNILERFSAQQFPDLHSELNLSSLELGDSALYFCASSVGDGNTEAFFGQGTRLTVV.

This clonotype has at least ten counts. The gene calls are TRBV12-3 or TRBV12-4 and TRBJ1-1; maybe TRBD1 (5 bases). The CDR3 is 13 residues long. The V end lost 3 bases, the J end lost 6 bases, and 11 bases lay between the germline ends. This CDR3 is CASSLGLTPEAFF. The CDR3 DNA reads as TGTGCCAGCAGTTTGGGGCTTACGCCTGAAGCTTTCTTT.

A word on this clonotype: The conserved closing phenylalanine or tryptophan is absent in this CDR3, likely reflecting a read error. The chain employs TRBV11-2 and TRBJ1-1, with 11 nucleotides matching TRBD1. The V gene's germline CDR1 is SGHAT and CDR2 FQNNGV. CDR3 size: 17 residues. The J segment lost 4 bases and the V segment lost 5 bases, leaving 12 bases of the junction unmatched. CDR3 nucleotide sequence: TGTGCCAGCAGCCCCGGGGGGGACAGGGGGTTCGGCACTGAAGCTTTCCTT. As protein: CASSPGGDRGFGTEAFL.

This clonotype appeared a few times. The chain is built from TRBV5-4 and TRBJ1-1; D unresolved. The CDR3 is made up of 14 amino acids. Germline V gene lookup returns CDR1 SGHNT and CDR2 YYREEE (reference sequence). Trimming removed 0 bases at V and 1 base at J, with 7 bases between. CDR3 loop: CASSLVQENTEAFF. CDR3 DNA: TGTGCCAGCAGCTTGGTTCAAGAGAACACTGAAGCTTTCTTT.